The 25 T cell receptor beta chains presented below share a single source sample, sequenced in a study of human thymus T cells. TCRdb keeps only in-frame clones here, not all; method: immunoSEQ multiplex PCR. The profile shows about 130,000 clones, 90% to 95% of them singletons. Thymic tissue was derived from resections collected during corrective heart surgery. The sequenced sample was thymus tissue. These receptors all come from a boy under two years old with a congenital heart defect but otherwise immunologically healthy.

This clone was detected only a few times. The chain employs TRBV9 and TRBJ2-7; D possibly corresponds to TRBD1 (6 bases). CDR3 length: 12 residues. Germline V CDR1 and CDR2: SGDLS, YYNGEE. Trimming shortened V by 4 bases and J by 3 bases, and 8 bases separated the two germline ends. CDR3: CASSRDNYEQYF. For the CDR3, the DNA is TGTGCCAGCAGCCGGGACAACTACGAGCAGTACTTC. The full variable domain, its missing parts supplied by reference TRBV9 and TRBJ2-7, is DSGVTQTPKHLITATGQRVTLRCSPRSGDLSVYWYQQSLDQGLQFLIQYYNGEERAKGNILERFSAQQFPDLHSELNLSSLELGDSALYFCASSRDNYEQYFGPGTRLTVT.

The CDR3 loop reads CASSITLGNEQYF. CDR3 in DNA: TGTGCCAGTAGTATAACTCTAGGCAACGAGCAGTACTTC. The rearrangement links TRBV19 to TRBJ2-7; D is uncertain. The CDR3 is 13 residues long. Germline assignment: CDR1 LNHDA and CDR2 SQIVND (reference sequence). Trimming removed 2 bases from V and 5 bases from J, with 10 bases in between.

The chain employs TRBV19 and TRBJ1-5; no clear D. This CDR3 spans 13 amino acids. Germline V gene data show CDR1 as LNHDA and CDR2 as SQIVND (reference sequence). The ends were cut back, 7 bases at V and 0 bases at J, with 7 bases in the middle. The CDR3 nucleotides are TGTGCCAGTAATAGGGATAGCAATCAGCCCCAGCATTTT. Its translation is CASNRDSNQPQHF.

J is TRBJ2-4 and V is TRBV6-6; 7 bases are shared with TRBD2. The J segment lost 3 bases and the V segment lost 6 bases, leaving 5 bases of the junction unmatched. The CDR3 length is 14 residues. The V gene's germline CDR1 is MNHNY and CDR2 SVGAGI (reference sequence). The CDR3 here is CASRPSGGKNIQYF. Here the CDR3 DNA reads TGTGCCAGCAGACCCTCGGGAGGCAAAAACATTCAGTACTTC.

The chain couples TRBV28 to TRBJ2-7, with 9 bases lining up with TRBD2. Trimming took 6 bases from V and 2 from J; bases not matched to a gene: 8. In germline, CDR1 is MDHEN, CDR2 SYDVKM. The CDR3 extends over 15 amino acids. The CDR3 protein is CASSRRAGGAYEQYF. The DNA for the CDR3 is TGTGCCAGCAGCCGACGGGCGGGGGGGGCCTACGAGCAGTACTTC. The full variable domain, in which reference TRBV28 and TRBJ2-7 provide the parts outside the CDR3, is DVKVTQSSRYLVKRTGEKVFLECVQDMDHENMFWYRQDPGLGLRLIYFSYDVKMKEKGDIPEGYSVSREKKERFSLILESASTNQTSMYLCASSRRAGGAYEQYFGPGTRLTVT.

The V gene is TRBV28, the J gene TRBJ1-5; D perhaps matches TRBD1 (6 bases). Trimming left V 1 base short and J 5 bases short, with 21 bases between. The CDR3 is 18 residues long. Germline CDR1 MDHEN, CDR2 SYDVKM. The CDR3 here is CASSLSPPGTLCDQPQHF. The DNA of the CDR3 is TGTGCCAGCAGTTTATCCCCCCCCGGGACACTGTGTGATCAGCCCCAGCATTTT.

The chain is built from TRBV6-4 and TRBJ2-1, with D hard to call. This CDR3 region has 15 residues. Trimming cost V 2 bases and J 9 bases, with 17 bases left between them. Germline loops: CDR1 MRHNA, CDR2 SNTAGT. CDR3 protein: CASSDPGLNKGEQFF. The CDR3 coding sequence is TGTGCCAGCAGTGACCCTGGCCTAAATAAGGGTGAGCAGTTCTTC.

This sequence joins TRBV27 and TRBJ2-3; D is possibly TRBD2 (5 bases). Trimming cost V 8 bases and J 4 bases, with 7 bases left between them. The length of the CDR3 is 11 residues. Germline lookup yields CDR1 MNHEY and CDR2 SMNVEV (reference sequence). CDR3 nucleotides: TGTGCCAGCCGGGGAGCAGATACGCAGTATTTT. Encoded protein: CASRGADTQYF.

V and J are TRBV19 and TRBJ1-1, with D unresolved. V was pared by 3 bases and J by 3 bases, with 11 bases between. CDR3 length equals 14 residues. Germline CDR1 is LNHDA and CDR2 is SQIVND (reference sequence). CDR3 nucleotide sequence: TGTGCCAGTAGTATTGTGGGCACCGACACTGAAGCTTTCTTT. As protein: CASSIVGTDTEAFF. The full variable domain, with the rest looked up from reference TRBV19 and TRBJ1-1, is DGGITQSPKYLFRKEGQNVTLSCEQNLNHDAMYWYRQDPGQGLRLIYYSQIVNDFQKGDIAEGYSVSREKKESFPLTVTSAQKNPTAFYLCASSIVGTDTEAFFGQGTRLTVV.

The chain carries TRBV30 and TRBJ2-1; the D is unclear. The V end was cut by 3 bases, the J end by 5 bases, with 11 bases between. Germline-derived CDR1 and CDR2 are GTSNPN and SVGIG (reference sequence). This CDR3 region has 13 residues. The CDR3 DNA reads as TGTGCCTGGAGGTATGACTGGGACAATGAGCAGTTCTTC. It translates to CAWRYDWDNEQFF.

This clone appeared a single time. The chain carries TRBV21-1 and TRBJ2-2; TRBD2, the D gene given by the table, was not confirmed from the DNA. TRBV21-1 is designated a pseudogene. This CDR3 comprises 15 residues. This chain's CDR3 is CASSKAGNGTGELFF. The CDR3 DNA reads TGTGCCAGCAGCAAGGCGGGTAACGGCACCGGGGAGCTGTTTTTT.

The chain couples TRBV10-1 to TRBJ1-2; no reliable D call. This CDR3 has 15 residues. CDR1 WNHNN and CDR2 SYGVQD come from the germline V gene (reference sequence). The V and J ends lost 8 bases and 5 bases respectively, with 21 bases between them. CDR3 residues: CASPVNLEPRYGYTF. The CDR3 nucleotides are TGCGCCAGCCCAGTGAACCTCGAACCAAGATATGGCTACACCTTC.

This chain connects TRBV9 to TRBJ2-1; possibly TRBD1 for D (6 bases). Germline loops: CDR1 SGDLS, CDR2 YYNGEE. The CDR3 spans 15 residues. The germline V and J ends were trimmed by 4 bases and 5 bases, with 16 bases remaining between them. The CDR3, as DNA: TGTGCCAGCAGCCCATGCTGGGACATTCACAATGAGCAGTTCTTC. Encoded protein: CASSPCWDIHNEQFF.

The chain has TRBV28 and TRBJ1-6; 8 bases are shared with TRBD1. After removal of 2 bases from V and 9 bases from J, the junction contained 6 bases not matched to a gene. CDR1 is MDHEN and CDR2 is SYDVKM in the germline V gene. The CDR3 totals 15 residues. CDR3 nucleotides: TGTGCCAGCAGTTTACCCCCTACAGGGGGTTCACCCCTCCACTTT. This sequence encodes CASSLPPTGGSPLHF.

The chain is built from TRBV6-6 and TRBJ2-2; D is possibly TRBD1 (5 bases). The germline CDR1 and CDR2 sequences are MNHNY and SVGAGI (reference sequence). V was cut by 4 bases and J by 2 bases, with 5 bases left in between. CDR3 size: 13 residues. CDR3 sequence (DNA): TGTGCCAGCAGTTGGACAAACACCGGGGAGCTGTTTTTT. Its translation: CASSWTNTGELFF.

This rearrangement joins TRBV30 to TRBJ1-3, with D perhaps matching TRBD1 (6 bases). Germline lookup yields CDR1 GTSNPN and CDR2 SVGIG (reference sequence). V was clipped by 0 bases and J by 0 bases, with 12 bases between them. The CDR3 runs to 16 residues. Here the CDR3 DNA reads TGTGCCTGGAGTGTAGGTAGGGGGGACTCTGGAAACACCATATATTTT. It encodes CAWSVGRGDSGNTIYF.

This clone was seen just once. The genes are TRBV6-5 and TRBJ1-2; D is unresolved. The CDR3 is made up of 13 amino acids. Between the trimmed V and J ends, which lost 0 bases and 3 bases, there was a span of 5 bases. CDR1 and CDR2 (germline): MNHEY, SVGAGI. CDR3 in DNA: TGTGCCAGCAGTTACTCTCCGGACTATGGCTACACCTTC. Translation: CASSYSPDYGYTF.

CDR3: CAISDRGGWNTEAFF. The CDR3 nucleotides read TGTGCCATCAGTGATCGGGGCGGTTGGAACACTGAAGCTTTCTTT. The V gene is TRBV10-3, the J gene TRBJ1-1, with D possibly TRBD1 on 5 matching bases. The CDR3 has 15 residues. V gave up 3 bases and J gave up 1 base, with 12 bases separating them. Germline V gives CDR1 ENHRY, CDR2 SYGVKD.

With regard to this clone: The junction and the germline gene differ at one end; a read error may be behind it. V usage is TRBV4-2 and J usage is TRBJ2-5, with TRBD2 matching 9 bases. Germline CDR1 LGHNA, CDR2 YNFKEQ. The CDR3 has 17 residues. The CDR3 loop reads CASSQGPSGKIRESQYF. The CDR3 bases are TGTGCCAGCAGCCAAGGGCCTAGCGGGAAGATAAGAGAGTCCCAGTACTTC.

This clone was found a few times. V and J are TRBV16 and TRBJ1-1, with TRBD1 matching over 10 bases. Germline V gives CDR1 KGHSY, CDR2 FQNENV. The length of the CDR3 is 12 residues. J lost 8 bases, V lost 7 bases, and 4 bases had no gene match. This CDR3 is CASTRDRGEAFF. The CDR3 DNA is TGTGCCAGCACCCGGGACAGGGGAGAAGCTTTCTTT.

The rearrangement uses TRBV5-1 and TRBJ2-7; D perhaps matches TRBD1 (5 bases). V gave up 0 bases and J gave up 2 bases, with 9 bases separating them. This CDR3 is 14 amino acids long. Germline assignment: CDR1 SGHRS and CDR2 YFSETQ. The CDR3 spells CASSLATETYEQYF. The CDR3 DNA sequence: TGCGCCAGCAGCTTGGCGACAGAAACCTACGAGCAGTACTTC.

The chain joins TRBV10-2 to TRBJ2-2; no clear D gene. V lost 0 bases and J 6 bases, leaving 8 bases between the germline ends. The germline CDR1 and CDR2 sequences are WSHSY and SAAADI. The CDR3 consists of 14 residues. This chain's CDR3 is CASSESQQPGELFF. The CDR3 region has the DNA TGCGCCAGCAGTGAGTCGCAGCAGCCCGGGGAGCTGTTTTTT.

The chain combines TRBV30 with TRBJ2-2; 8 bases agree with TRBD1. This CDR3 contains 12 residues. The germline V gene encodes CDR1 GTSNPN and CDR2 SVGIG (reference sequence). V shed 4 bases, J shed 14 bases, and the junction held 9 bases outside the gene matches. CDR3 region: CAWMGQDRCLFF. The CDR3 DNA reads as TGTGCCTGGATGGGACAGGATCGGTGTCTGTTTTTT.

The J gene is TRBJ2-1, the V gene TRBV30; D possibly corresponds to TRBD2 (6 bases). The germline CDR1 and CDR2 sequences are GTSNPN and SVGIG (reference sequence). There are 15 residues in the CDR3. Trimming removed 2 bases from V and 6 bases from J, with 17 bases in between. This CDR3 reads CAWSLSGPRINEQFF. Here the CDR3 DNA reads TGTGCCTGGAGTTTGAGCGGGCCCAGAATCAATGAGCAGTTCTTC.

This chain links TRBV9 with TRBJ1-2, with unresolved D. Germline CDR1 is SGDLS and CDR2 is YYNGEE. CDR3 length: 13 residues. Trimming shortened V by 4 bases and J by 8 bases, and 15 bases separated the two germline ends. The CDR3 DNA is TGTGCCAGCAGCACCTCGGACGTCGGGGGCTACACCTTC. Its protein product is CASSTSDVGGYTF.